The sequence of this T cell receptor beta chain was determined in a study of cytomegalovirus exposure and HLA in healthy donors. Study-level results: Under in vitro conditions, three CMV-associated chains were confirmed as specific for CMV antigens. Segments of the TCR beta V type were, in most cases, productive about 87% or about 30% of the time in an earlier analysis.

Germline V lookup: CDR1 SGHVS, CDR2 FNYEAQ. The length of the CDR3 is 14 residues. J gave up 6 bases and V 4 bases, and 7 bases lay outside the gene matches. The PCR ran on 60 Vbeta and 13 Jbeta primers. Libraries were prepared by immunoSEQ multiplex PCR; TCRdb keeps only in-frame clonotypes and omits some of them. The profile shows about 170,000 clones, more than 75% of them singletons. In the case of this clone: Antigen specificity is unknown.

The chain uses TRBV7-6 and TRBJ2-7, with 9 positions matching TRBD1. The TCR was taken from a girl aged 2 to 9 in good health and CMV-seropositive. Sequencing was done on a sample of PBMCs. Here the CDR3 DNA reads TGTGCCAGCAGCTCGGACAGGGGAGGTGGCGAGCAGTACTTC. Amino acid sequence: CASSSDRGGGEQYF.